This is a list of T cell receptor beta chains from one sample in a study of cytomegalovirus exposure and HLA in healthy donors. The table came from immunoSEQ multiplex PCR; TCRdb's copy has only in-frame clones and leaves some out. The sample shows about 200,000 clones, 82% of them seen only once. Source material: PBMCs. The receptors come from a boy under 10 years old in good health and CMV-seronegative. Both conserved end residues are part of each CDR3. D genes are given only for firm matches.

v_call,j_call,d_call,cdr3_nt,cdr3_aa
TRBV6-5,TRBJ1-5,-,TGTGCCAGCAGAGAACGGACAGATAGCAATCAGCCCCAGCATTTT,CASRERTDSNQPQHF
TRBV7-9,TRBJ1-1,-,TGTGCCAGCAGCTTAGACTACAGGCTCTTCTTT,CASSLDYRLFF
TRBV20-1,TRBJ2-1,-,TGCAGTGCTAGAGGAGTAGTTGAGCAGTTCTTC,CSARGVVEQFF
TRBV2,TRBJ2-5,-,TGTGCCAGCAGTGACGTGCGAGAGACCCAGTACTTC,CASSDVRETQYF
TRBV7-9,TRBJ1-4,-,TGTGCCAGCAGCTCCGTCACCCGGACACCCCATGAAAAACTGTTTTTT,CASSSVTRTPHEKLFF
TRBV7-2,TRBJ2-7,TRBD2,TGTGCCAGCAGCTTAGTCCCAGCGGGGGGCTACGAGCAGTACTTC,CASSLVPAGGYEQYF
TRBV5-1,TRBJ2-3,TRBD2,TGCGCCAGCAGCTTGGGACTAGCGGCTATTAGCACAGATACGCAGTATTTT,CASSLGLAAISTDTQYF
TRBV7-2,TRBJ2-7,TRBD2,TGTGCCAGCAGCCCTCGCCTAGGGACTAGCGGGGGGCGACCCTACGAGCAGTACTTC,CASSPRLGTSGGRPYEQYF
TRBV7-2,TRBJ2-5,TRBD2,TGTGCCAGCAGCCGCGGGGGGGCGGGACAAGAGACCCAGTACTTC,CASSRGGAGQETQYF
TRBV5-1,TRBJ2-5,TRBD2,TGCGCCAGCAGCTTCCTAGCGGCGCGGGAGACCCAGTACTTC,CASSFLAARETQYF
TRBV5-4,TRBJ2-3,TRBD2,TGTGCCAGCAGCCCCAGCGGGGGCAACACAGATACGCAGTATTTT,CASSPSGGNTDTQYF
TRBV25-1,TRBJ1-6,-,TGTGCCAGCAGTGAATTACTAAATAATTCACCCCTCCACTTT,CASSELLNNSPLHF
TRBV2,TRBJ2-7,-,TGTGCCAGCTCGGAGGGATACGAGCAGTACTTC,CASSEGYEQYF